The clone carrying this T cell receptor beta chain was seen a few times. This record comes from a study of memory CD4+ T cells and cytomegalovirus serostatus. The assay was immunoSEQ multiplex PCR, and TCRdb's table has in-frame clones only and misses some. The data show about 60,000 clones, roughly four fifths seen once. CDR3 length: 13 residues. V lost 1 base and J lost 7, with 7 bases in between. The germline gives CDR1 SGHTA, CDR2 FQGNSA. The sort gate was single viable CD3+CD4+CD8-CD45RO+ cells for memory CD4+ T cells. The chain uses TRBV7-2 and TRBJ2-2; D uncertain. This clonotype was obtained from an adult in good health and CMV-seronegative. The sample taken for sequencing was memory CD4+ T cells from blood. The chain's CDR3 is CASSLGEVGELFF. As DNA, the CDR3 is TGTGCCAGCAGCTTAGGAGAAGTCGGGGAGCTGTTTTTT.